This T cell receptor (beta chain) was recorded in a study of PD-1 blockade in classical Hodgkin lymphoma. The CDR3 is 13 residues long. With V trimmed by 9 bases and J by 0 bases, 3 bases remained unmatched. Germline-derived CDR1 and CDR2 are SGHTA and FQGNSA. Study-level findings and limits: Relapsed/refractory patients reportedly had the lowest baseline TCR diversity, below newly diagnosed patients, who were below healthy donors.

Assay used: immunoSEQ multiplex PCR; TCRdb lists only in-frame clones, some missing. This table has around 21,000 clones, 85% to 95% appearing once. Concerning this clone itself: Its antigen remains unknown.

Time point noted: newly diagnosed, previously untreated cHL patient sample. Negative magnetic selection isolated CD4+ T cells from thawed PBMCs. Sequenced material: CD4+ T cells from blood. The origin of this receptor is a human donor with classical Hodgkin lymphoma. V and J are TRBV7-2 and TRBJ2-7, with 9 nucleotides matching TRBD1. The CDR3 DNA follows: TGTGCCAGTGGACAGGGGAGCTCCTACGAGCAGTACTTC. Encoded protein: CASGQGSSYEQYF.